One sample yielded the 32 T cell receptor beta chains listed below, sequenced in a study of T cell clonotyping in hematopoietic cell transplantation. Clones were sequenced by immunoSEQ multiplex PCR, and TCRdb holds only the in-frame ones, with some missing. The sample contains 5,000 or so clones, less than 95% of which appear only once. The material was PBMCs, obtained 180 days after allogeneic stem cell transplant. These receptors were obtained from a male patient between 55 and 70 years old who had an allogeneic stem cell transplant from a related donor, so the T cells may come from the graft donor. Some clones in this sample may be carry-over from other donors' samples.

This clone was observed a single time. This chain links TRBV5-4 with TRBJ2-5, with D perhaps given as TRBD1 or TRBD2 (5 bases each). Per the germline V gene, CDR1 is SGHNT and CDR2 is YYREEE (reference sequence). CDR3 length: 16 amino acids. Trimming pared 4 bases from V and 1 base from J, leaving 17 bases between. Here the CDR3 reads CASSRDRPGVQETQYF. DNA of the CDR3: TGTGCCAGCAGCCGGGACCGGCCGGGCGTCCAAGAGACCCAGTACTTC. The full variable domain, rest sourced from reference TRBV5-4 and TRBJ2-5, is ETGVTQSPTHLIKTRGQQVTLRCSSQSGHNTVSWYQQALGQGPQFIFQYYREEENGRGNFPPRFSGLQFPNYSSELNVNALELDDSALYLCASSRDRPGVQETQYFGPGTRLLVL.

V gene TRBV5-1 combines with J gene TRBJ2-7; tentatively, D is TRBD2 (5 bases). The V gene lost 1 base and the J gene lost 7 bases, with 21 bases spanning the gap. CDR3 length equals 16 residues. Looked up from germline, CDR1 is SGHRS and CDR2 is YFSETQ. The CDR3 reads CASSLQPGPESGEQYF. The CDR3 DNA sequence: TGCGCCAGCAGCTTGCAACCCGGCCCAGAATCGGGGGAGCAGTACTTC.

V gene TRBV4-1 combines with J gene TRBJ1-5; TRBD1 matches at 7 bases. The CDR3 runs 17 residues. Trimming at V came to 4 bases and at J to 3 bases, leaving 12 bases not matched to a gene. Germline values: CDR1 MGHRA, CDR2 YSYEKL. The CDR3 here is CASSLHRGDTTNQPQHF. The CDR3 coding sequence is TGCGCCAGCAGCCTCCACAGGGGCGATACTACCAATCAGCCCCAGCATTTT.

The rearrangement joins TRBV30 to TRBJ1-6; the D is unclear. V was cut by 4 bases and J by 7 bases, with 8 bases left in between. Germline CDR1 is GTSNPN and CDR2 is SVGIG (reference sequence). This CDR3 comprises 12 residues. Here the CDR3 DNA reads TGTGCCTGGAACCCCTCGAATTCACCCCTCCACTTT. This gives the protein CAWNPSNSPLHF. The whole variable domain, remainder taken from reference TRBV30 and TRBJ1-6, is SQTIHQWPATLVQPVGSPLSLECTVEGTSNPNLYWYRQAAGRGLQLLFYSVGIGQISSEVPQNLSASRPQDRQFILSSKKLLLSDSGFYLCAWNPSNSPLHFGNGTRLTVT.

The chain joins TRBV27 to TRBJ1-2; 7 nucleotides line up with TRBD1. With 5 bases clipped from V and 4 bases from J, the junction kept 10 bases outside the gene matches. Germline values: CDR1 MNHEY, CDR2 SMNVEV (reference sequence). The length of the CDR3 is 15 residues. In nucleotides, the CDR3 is TGTGCCAGCAGTCCGTGGGACAGTATGTTCTATGGCTACACCTTC. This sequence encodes CASSPWDSMFYGYTF.

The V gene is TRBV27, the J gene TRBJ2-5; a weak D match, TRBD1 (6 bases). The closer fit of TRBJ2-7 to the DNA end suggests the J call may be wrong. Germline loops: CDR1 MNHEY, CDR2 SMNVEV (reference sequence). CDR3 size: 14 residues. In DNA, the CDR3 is TGTGCCAGCAGTTTCGATCAGGGGTCCTACGAGCAGTACTTC. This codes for CASSFDQGSYEQYF.

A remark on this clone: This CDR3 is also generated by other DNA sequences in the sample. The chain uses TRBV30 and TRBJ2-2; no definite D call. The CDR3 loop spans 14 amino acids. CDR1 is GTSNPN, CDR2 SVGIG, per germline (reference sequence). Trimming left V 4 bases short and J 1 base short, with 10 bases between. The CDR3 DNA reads TGTGCCTGGATCCGCCAAGGGAACACCGGGGAGCTGTTTTTT. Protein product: CAWIRQGNTGELFF.

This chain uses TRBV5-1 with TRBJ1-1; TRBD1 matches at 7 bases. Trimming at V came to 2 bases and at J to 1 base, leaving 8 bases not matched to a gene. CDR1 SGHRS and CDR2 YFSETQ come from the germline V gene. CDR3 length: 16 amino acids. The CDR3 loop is CASSLSNRGGNTEAFF. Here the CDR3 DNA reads TGCGCCAGCAGCTTATCCAACAGGGGAGGGAACACTGAAGCTTTCTTT.

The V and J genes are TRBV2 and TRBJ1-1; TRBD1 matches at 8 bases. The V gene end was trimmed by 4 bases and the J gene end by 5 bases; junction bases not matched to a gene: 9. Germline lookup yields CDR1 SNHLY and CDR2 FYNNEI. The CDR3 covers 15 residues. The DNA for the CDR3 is TGTGCCAGCAGTGTAGAACGGACAGGGAGGACTGAAGCTTTCTTT. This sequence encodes CASSVERTGRTEAFF.

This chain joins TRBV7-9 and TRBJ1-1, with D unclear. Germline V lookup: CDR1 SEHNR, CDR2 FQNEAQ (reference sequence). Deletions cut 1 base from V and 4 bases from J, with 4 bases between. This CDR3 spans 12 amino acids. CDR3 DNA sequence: TGTGCCAGCAGCTTAGGGTCCACTGAAGCTTTCTTT. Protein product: CASSLGSTEAFF.

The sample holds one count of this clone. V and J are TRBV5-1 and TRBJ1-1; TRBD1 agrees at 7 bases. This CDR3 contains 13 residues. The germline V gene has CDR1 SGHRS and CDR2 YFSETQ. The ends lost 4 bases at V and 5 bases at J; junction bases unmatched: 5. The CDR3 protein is CASSEGARTEAFF. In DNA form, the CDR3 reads TGCGCCAGCAGCGAGGGGGCGCGGACTGAAGCTTTCTTT. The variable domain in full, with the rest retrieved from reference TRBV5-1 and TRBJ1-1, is KAGVTQTPRYLIKTRGQQVTLSCSPISGHRSVSWYQQTPGQGLQFLFEYFSETQRNKGNFPGRFSGRQFSNSRSEMNVSTLELGDSALYLCASSEGARTEAFFGQGTRLTVV.

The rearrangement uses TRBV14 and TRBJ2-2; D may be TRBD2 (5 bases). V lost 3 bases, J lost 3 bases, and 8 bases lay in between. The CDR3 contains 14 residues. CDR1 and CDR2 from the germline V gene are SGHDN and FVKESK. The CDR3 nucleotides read TGTGCCAGCAGCCATATGGACTACACCGGGGAGCTGTTTTTT. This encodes CASSHMDYTGELFF.

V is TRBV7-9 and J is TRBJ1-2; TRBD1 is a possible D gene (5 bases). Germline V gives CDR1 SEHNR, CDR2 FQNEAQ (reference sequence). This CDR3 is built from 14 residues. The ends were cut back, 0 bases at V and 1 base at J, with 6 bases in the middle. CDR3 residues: CASSLAGVNYGYTF. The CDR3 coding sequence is TGTGCCAGCAGCTTAGCAGGGGTTAACTATGGCTACACCTTC.

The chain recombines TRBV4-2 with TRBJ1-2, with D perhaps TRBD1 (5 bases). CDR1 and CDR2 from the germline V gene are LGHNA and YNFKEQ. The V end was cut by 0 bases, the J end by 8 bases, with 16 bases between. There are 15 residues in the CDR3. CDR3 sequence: CASSQEFGGAGGYTF. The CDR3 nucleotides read TGTGCCAGCAGCCAAGAGTTCGGGGGAGCCGGAGGCTACACCTTC.

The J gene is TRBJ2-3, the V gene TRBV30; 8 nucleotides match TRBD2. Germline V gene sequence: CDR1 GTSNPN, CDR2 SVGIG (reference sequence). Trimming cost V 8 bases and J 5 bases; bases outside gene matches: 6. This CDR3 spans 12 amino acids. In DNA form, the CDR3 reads TGTGCCCGGGGGGGAGTGGGAGATACGCAGTATTTT. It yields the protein CARGGVGDTQYF.

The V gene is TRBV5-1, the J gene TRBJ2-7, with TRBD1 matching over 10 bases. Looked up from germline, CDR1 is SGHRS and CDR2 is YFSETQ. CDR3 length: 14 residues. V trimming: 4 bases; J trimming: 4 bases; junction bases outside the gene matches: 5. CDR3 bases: TGCGCCAGCAGCACGACAGGGGGCCAATACGAGCAGTACTTC. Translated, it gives CASSTTGGQYEQYF.

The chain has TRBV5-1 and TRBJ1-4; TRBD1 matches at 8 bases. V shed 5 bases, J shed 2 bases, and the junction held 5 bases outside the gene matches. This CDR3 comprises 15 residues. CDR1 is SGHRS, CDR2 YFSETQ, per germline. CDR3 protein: CASSIRQGTNEKLFF. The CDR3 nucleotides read TGCGCCAGCAGTATTCGACAGGGGACTAATGAAAAACTGTTTTTT.

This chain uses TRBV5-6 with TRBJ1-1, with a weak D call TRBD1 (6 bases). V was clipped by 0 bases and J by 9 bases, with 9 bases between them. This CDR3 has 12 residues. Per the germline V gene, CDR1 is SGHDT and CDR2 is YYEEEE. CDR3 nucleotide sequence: TGTGCCAGCAGCTTGGGGACAGACCAAGCTTTCTTT. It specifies CASSLGTDQAFF.

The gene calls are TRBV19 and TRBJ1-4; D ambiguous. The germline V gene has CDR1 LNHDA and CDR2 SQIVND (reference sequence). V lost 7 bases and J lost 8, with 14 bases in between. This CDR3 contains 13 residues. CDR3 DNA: TGTGCCAGTAATACCTTCGTGAGCGAAAAACTGTTTTTT. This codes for CASNTFVSEKLFF.

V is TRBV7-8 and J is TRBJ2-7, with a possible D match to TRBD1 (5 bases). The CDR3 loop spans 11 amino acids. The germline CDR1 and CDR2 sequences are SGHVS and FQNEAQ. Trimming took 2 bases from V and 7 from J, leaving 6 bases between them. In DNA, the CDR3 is TGTGCCAGCAGCTTAAAGGGGGAGCAGTACTTC. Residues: CASSLKGEQYF.

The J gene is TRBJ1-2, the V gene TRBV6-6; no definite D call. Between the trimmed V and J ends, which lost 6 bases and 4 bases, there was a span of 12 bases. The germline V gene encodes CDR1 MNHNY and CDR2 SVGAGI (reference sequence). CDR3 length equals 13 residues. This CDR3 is CASSLEAAYGYTF. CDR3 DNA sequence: TGTGCCAGCAGCCTAGAGGCAGCCTATGGCTACACCTTC.

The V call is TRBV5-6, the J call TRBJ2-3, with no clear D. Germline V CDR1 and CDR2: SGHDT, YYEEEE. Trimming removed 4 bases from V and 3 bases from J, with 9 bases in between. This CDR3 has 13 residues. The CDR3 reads CASSQEGTDTQYF. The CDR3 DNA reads TGTGCCAGCAGCCAGGAAGGTACAGATACGCAGTATTTT. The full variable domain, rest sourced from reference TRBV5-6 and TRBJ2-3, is DAGVTQSPTHLIKTRGQQVTLRCSPKSGHDTVSWYQQALGQGPQFIFQYYEEEERQRGNFPDRFSGHQFPNYSSELNVNALLLGDSALYLCASSQEGTDTQYFGPGTRLTVL.

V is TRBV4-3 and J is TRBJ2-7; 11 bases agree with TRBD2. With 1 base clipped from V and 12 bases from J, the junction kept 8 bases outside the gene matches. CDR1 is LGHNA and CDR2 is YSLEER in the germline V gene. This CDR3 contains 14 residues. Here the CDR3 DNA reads TGCGCCAGCAGCCAAGGGGTTTCTAGCGGGAGGCCGTACTTC. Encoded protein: CASSQGVSSGRPYF.

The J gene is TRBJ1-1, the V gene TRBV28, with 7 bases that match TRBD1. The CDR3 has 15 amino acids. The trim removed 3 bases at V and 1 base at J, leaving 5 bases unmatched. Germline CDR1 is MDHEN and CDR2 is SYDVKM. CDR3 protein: CASSFAGGRNTEAFF. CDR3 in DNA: TGTGCCAGCAGTTTCGCAGGGGGGAGGAACACTGAAGCTTTCTTT.

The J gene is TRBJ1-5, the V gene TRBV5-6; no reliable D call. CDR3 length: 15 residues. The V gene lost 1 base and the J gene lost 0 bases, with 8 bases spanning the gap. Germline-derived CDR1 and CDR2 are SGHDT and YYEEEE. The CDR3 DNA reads TGTGCCAGCAGCTTGTCAGGTTATAGCAATCAGCCCCAGCATTTT. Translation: CASSLSGYSNQPQHF.

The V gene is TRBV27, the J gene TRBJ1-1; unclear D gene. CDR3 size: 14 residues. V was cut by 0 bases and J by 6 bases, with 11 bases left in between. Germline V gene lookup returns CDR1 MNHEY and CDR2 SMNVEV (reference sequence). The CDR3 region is CASSLSVMGSEAFF. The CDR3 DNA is TGTGCCAGCAGTTTATCTGTGATGGGTTCTGAAGCTTTCTTT.

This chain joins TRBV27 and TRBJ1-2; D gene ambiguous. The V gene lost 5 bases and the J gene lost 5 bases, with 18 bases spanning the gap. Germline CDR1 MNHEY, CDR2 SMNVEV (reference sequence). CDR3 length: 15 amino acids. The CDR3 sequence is CASSPLNIPGYGYTF. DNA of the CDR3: TGTGCCAGCAGTCCACTCAACATACCCGGATATGGCTACACCTTC.

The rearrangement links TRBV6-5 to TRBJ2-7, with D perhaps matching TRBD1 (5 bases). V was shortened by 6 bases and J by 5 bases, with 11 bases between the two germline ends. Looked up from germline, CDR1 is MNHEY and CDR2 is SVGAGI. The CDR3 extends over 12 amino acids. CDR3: CASSPQGNEQYF. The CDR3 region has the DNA TGTGCCAGCAGCCCCCAGGGTAACGAGCAGTACTTC.

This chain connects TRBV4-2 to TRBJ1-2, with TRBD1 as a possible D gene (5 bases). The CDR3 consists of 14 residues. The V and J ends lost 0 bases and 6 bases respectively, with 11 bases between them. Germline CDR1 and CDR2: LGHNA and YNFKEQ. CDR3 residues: CASSQDRGTDGYTF. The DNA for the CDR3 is TGTGCCAGCAGCCAAGATCGGGGCACCGATGGCTACACCTTC.

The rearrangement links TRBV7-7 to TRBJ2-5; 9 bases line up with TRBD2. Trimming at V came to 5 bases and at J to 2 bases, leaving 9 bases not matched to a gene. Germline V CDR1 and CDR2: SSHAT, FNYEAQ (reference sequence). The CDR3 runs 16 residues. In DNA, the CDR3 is TGTGCCAGCAGCCCCTTAGCGGGAGCACCACAAGAGACCCAGTACTTC. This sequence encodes CASSPLAGAPQETQYF.

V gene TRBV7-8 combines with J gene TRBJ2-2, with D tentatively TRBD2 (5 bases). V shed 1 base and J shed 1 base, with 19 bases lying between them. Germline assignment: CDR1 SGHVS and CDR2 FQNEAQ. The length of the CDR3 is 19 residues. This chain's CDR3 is CASSLGGGELKENTGELFF. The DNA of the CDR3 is TGTGCCAGCAGCTTAGGTGGAGGAGAATTGAAAGAGAACACCGGGGAGCTGTTTTTT.

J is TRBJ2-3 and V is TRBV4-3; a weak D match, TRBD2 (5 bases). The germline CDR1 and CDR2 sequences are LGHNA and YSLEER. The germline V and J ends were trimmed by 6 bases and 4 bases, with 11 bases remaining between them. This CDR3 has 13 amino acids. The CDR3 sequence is CASSSLGADTQYF. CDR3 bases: TGCGCCAGCAGTAGCCTCGGGGCAGATACGCAGTATTTT.